This TCR beta chain is from a study of blood T cell repertoires in COVID-19. Profiling relied on immunoSEQ multiplex PCR, and the TCRdb table lists in-frame clones only, not all of them. This sample yields 430,000 or so clones, of which approximately 91% are seen a single time; about 1.5% belongs to the top ten. V shed 2 bases, J shed 0 bases, and the junction held 10 bases outside the gene matches. This CDR3 has 18 residues. CDR1 and CDR2 (germline): MDHEN, SYDVKM. V gene TRBV28 combines with J gene TRBJ2-5; 9 bases line up with TRBD1. The sample comprised PBMCs or T cells enriched from blood (not recorded which). This receptor was obtained from a woman between 18 and 30 years old who had been exposed to COVID-19. This chain's CDR3 is CASSLGVPGQGYQETQYF. CDR3 nucleotides: TGTGCCAGCAGTTTAGGGGTGCCGGGACAGGGATACCAAGAGACCCAGTACTTC.